The 29 T cell receptor beta chains presented below share a single source sample, sequenced in a study of beta chain features in type 1 diabetes. Study-wide results and limits: All four CD4+ subsets from Type 1 diabetes patients carried moderately but significantly shorter TCRB CDR3s.

Expressed TCRB transcripts got sequenced, as all isolated RNA was reverse transcribed. Clones were sequenced by immunoSEQ multiplex PCR, and TCRdb holds only the in-frame ones, with some missing. Here the sample spans 300,000 to 400,000 clones, around a tenth being singletons. These receptors are not linked to any known antigen. The sample taken for sequencing was central memory CD4+ T cells from blood. The receptors derive from a man aged 25 to 40 with type 1 diabetes.

This chain connects TRBV19 to TRBJ2-7; perhaps D is TRBD1 or TRBD2 (8 bases each). Trimming took off 6 bases at V and 7 bases at J, with 25 bases between the two ends. CDR1 LNHDA and CDR2 SQIVND come from the germline V gene (reference sequence). This CDR3 has 16 amino acids. The CDR3 protein is CASRTGGTSGSGEQYF. The CDR3 DNA follows: TGTGCCAGTAGAACAGGGGGGACGAGCGGGAGCGGTGAGCAGTACTTC.

This clone was found a few times. The chain combines TRBV13 with TRBJ1-5; D not resolved. V shed 6 bases and J shed 0 bases, with 12 bases lying between them. Germline V gives CDR1 PRHDT, CDR2 FYEKMQ (reference sequence). The CDR3 loop spans 15 amino acids. CDR3 bases: TGTGCCAGCAGAGGAGGACGGGTTAGCAATCAGCCCCAGCATTTT. This translates into CASRGGRVSNQPQHF.

The rearrangement joins TRBV7-2 to TRBJ2-3; D is ambiguous. The CDR3 is 13 amino acids. Trimming cost V 5 bases and J 1 base, with 7 bases left between them. Germline CDR1 is SGHTA and CDR2 is FQGNSA. The CDR3 nucleotides are TGTGCCAGCAGCCGGGTGGGCACAGATACGCAGTATTTT. Translation gives CASSRVGTDTQYF.

The chain recombines TRBV28 with TRBJ1-5; D not certain. V lost 6 bases, J lost 0 bases, and 18 bases lay in between. The CDR3 length is 17 residues. CDR1 and CDR2 from the germline V gene are MDHEN and SYDVKM. This CDR3 is CASSRTTGYDSNQPQHF. CDR3 nucleotide sequence: TGTGCCAGCAGCAGAACTACGGGTTATGATAGCAATCAGCCCCAGCATTTT.

This chain links TRBV18 with TRBJ2-3; 8 nucleotides line up with TRBD1. Germline-derived CDR1 and CDR2 are KGHSH and LQKENI. There are 16 residues in the CDR3. The ends lost 6 bases at V and 0 bases at J; junction bases unmatched: 8. The chain's CDR3 is CASSAPRQGSTDTQYF. The CDR3 coding sequence is TGTGCCAGCTCCGCCCCGAGACAGGGGAGCACAGATACGCAGTATTTT.

This clone appeared a few times. The rearrangement uses TRBV6-4 and TRBJ1-1; D not resolved. The ends were cut back, 0 bases at V and 1 base at J, with 6 bases in the middle. The CDR3 runs 14 residues. Per the germline V gene, CDR1 is MRHNA and CDR2 is SNTAGT. The CDR3 DNA reads as TGTGCCAGCAGTGACTCGGCGGGGAACACTGAAGCTTTCTTT. This sequence encodes CASSDSAGNTEAFF.

This clone has just a few counts. The V and J genes are TRBV18 and TRBJ1-1; tentative D call: TRBD1 (6 bases). This CDR3 contains 13 residues. Germline loops: CDR1 KGHSH, CDR2 LQKENI. V lost 3 bases and J lost 7, with 12 bases in between. CDR3 sequence: CASSPGTSLEAFF. DNA for the CDR3: TGTGCCAGCTCACCCGGGACATCGCTTGAAGCTTTCTTT. The full variable domain, completed using reference TRBV18 and TRBJ1-1, is NAGVMQNPRHLVRRRGQEARLRCSPMKGHSHVYWYRQLPEEGLKFMVYLQKENIIDESGMPKERFSAEFPKEGPSILRIQQVVRGDSAAYFCASSPGTSLEAFFGQGTRLTVV.

This clone has ten or more counts. The gene calls are TRBV10-3 and TRBJ2-3; D gene uncertain. The germline V and J ends were trimmed by 0 bases and 0 bases, with 13 bases remaining between them. The CDR3 spans 17 residues. Germline loops: CDR1 ENHRY, CDR2 SYGVKD. The CDR3 nucleotides are TGTGCCATCAGTGAGTCCGCTGGGGTTCTGAGCACAGATACGCAGTATTTT. It encodes CAISESAGVLSTDTQYF.

This clone was counted ten times or more. The chain combines TRBV28 with TRBJ2-3; D gene unclear. V was trimmed by 6 bases and J by 6 bases, leaving 10 bases between them. The CDR3 is 12 amino acids. Germline V gene lookup returns CDR1 MDHEN and CDR2 SYDVKM. This CDR3 reads CASSLPEDTQYF. The CDR3 nucleotides read TGTGCCAGCAGCCTCCCGGAGGATACGCAGTATTTT.

The V call is TRBV18, the J call TRBJ1-5; TRBD1 aligns across 7 bases. The germline V gene encodes CDR1 KGHSH and CDR2 LQKENI. After removal of 1 base from V and 2 bases from J, the junction contained 2 bases not matched to a gene. CDR3 size: 15 residues. This chain's CDR3 is CASSPQGAGNQPQHF. CDR3 bases: TGTGCCAGCTCACCACAGGGGGCTGGCAATCAGCCCCAGCATTTT.

This clone has a handful of counts. The chain recombines TRBV7-2 with TRBJ2-7; 10 bases align to TRBD2. Trimming at V came to 3 bases and at J to 7 bases, leaving 9 bases not matched to a gene. The CDR3 consists of 15 residues. Germline V gene lookup returns CDR1 SGHTA and CDR2 FQGNSA. The CDR3 spells CASSFIAGGSVEQYF. CDR3 bases: TGTGCCAGCAGCTTCATAGCGGGAGGTTCGGTTGAGCAGTACTTC.

The table lists this clone with a few counts. The rearrangement joins TRBV18 to TRBJ2-1; D is uncertain. Trimming took 3 bases from V and 3 from J, leaving 18 bases between them. Germline CDR1 and CDR2: KGHSH and LQKENI. The CDR3 has 17 residues. The CDR3: CASSPLLRPKDYNEQFF. DNA of the CDR3: TGTGCCAGCTCACCTCTATTAAGGCCAAAAGACTACAATGAGCAGTTCTTC.

The rearrangement uses TRBV11-2 and TRBJ1-2; D is unclear. The CDR3 sequence is 14 residues long. Trimming shortened V by 0 bases and J by 4 bases, and 9 bases separated the two germline ends. In germline, CDR1 is SGHAT, CDR2 FQNNGV. The CDR3 region has the DNA TGTGCCAGCAGCTTAGAAATGACCTCCTATGGCTACACCTTC. The encoded protein is CASSLEMTSYGYTF.

There are a few counts of this clone. V and J are TRBV28 and TRBJ2-5; D is ambiguous. V was cut by 3 bases and J by 5 bases, with 4 bases left in between. The CDR3 contains 11 residues. The germline CDR1 and CDR2 sequences are MDHEN and SYDVKM. As DNA, the CDR3 is TGTGCCAGCAGTTTTGACGAGACCCAGTACTTC. Translated, it gives CASSFDETQYF.

The V call is TRBV7-2, the J call TRBJ2-5, with 9 bases identical to TRBD2. Germline V gene sequence: CDR1 SGHTA, CDR2 FQGNSA. The length of the CDR3 is 17 residues. Losses at the gene ends were 1 base for V and 5 bases for J; bases not matched to a gene: 11. CDR3 sequence: CASSLGLLAGRQETQYF. CDR3 bases: TGTGCCAGCAGCTTAGGCCTTCTAGCGGGAAGGCAGGAGACCCAGTACTTC.

The chain carries TRBV5-5 and TRBJ2-7; D remains ambiguous. This CDR3 is built from 12 residues. Germline V gives CDR1 SGHKS, CDR2 YYEKEE (reference sequence). V was trimmed by 2 bases and J by 2 bases, leaving 5 bases between them. CDR3 sequence: CASSLPTYEQYF. CDR3 bases: TGTGCCAGCAGCTTACCAACCTACGAGCAGTACTTC.

J is TRBJ1-1 and V is TRBV2; D unresolved. The CDR3 extends over 13 amino acids. Deletions cut 2 bases from V and 3 bases from J, with 7 bases between. The V gene's germline CDR1 is SNHLY and CDR2 FYNNEI. The CDR3 sequence: CASSENGDTEAFF. In DNA form, the CDR3 reads TGTGCCAGCAGTGAAAATGGGGACACTGAAGCTTTCTTT.

The chain recombines TRBV11-3 with TRBJ2-1; D unresolved. CDR3 size: 13 residues. In germline, CDR1 is SGHNT, CDR2 YENEEA. The ends were cut back, 4 bases at V and 6 bases at J, with 10 bases in the middle. CDR3 sequence: CASSSGPGNEQFF. In DNA form, the CDR3 reads TGTGCCAGCAGCTCAGGTCCCGGCAATGAGCAGTTCTTC. Based on the CDR3 plus reference TRBV11-3 and TRBJ2-1, the full variable domain is EAGVVQSPRYKIIEKKQPVAFWCNPISGHNTLYWYLQNLGQGPELLIRYENEEAVDDSQLPKDRFSAERLKGVDSTLKIQPAELGDSAVYLCASSSGPGNEQFFGPGTRLTVL.

This clone was seen a few times. The V call is TRBV6-6, the J call TRBJ1-1; the match to TRBD1 covers 7 bases. Unmatched junction bases numbered 9, after V lost 7 bases and J lost 4 bases. This CDR3 has 14 amino acids. CDR1 and CDR2 from the germline V gene are MNHNY and SVGAGI (reference sequence). CDR3 bases: TGTGCCAGCATCTGGGACAGAGCGGGCACTGAAGCTTTCTTT. This codes for CASIWDRAGTEAFF.

In this sample, this clone turned up once. The chain is built from TRBV4-2 and TRBJ2-3; TRBD2 matches 10 bases. With 2 bases clipped from V and 2 bases from J, the junction kept 7 bases outside the gene matches. This CDR3 region has 17 residues. The germline gives CDR1 LGHNA, CDR2 YNFKEQ. CDR3 sequence: CASSQRPSGSVTDTQYF. CDR3 nucleotide sequence: TGTGCCAGCAGCCAAAGGCCTAGCGGGAGTGTCACAGATACGCAGTATTTT.

This clone came up a few times. This sequence joins TRBV7-6 and TRBJ2-7; the D is unclear. The CDR3 loop spans 13 amino acids. Between the trimmed V and J ends, which lost 3 bases and 3 bases, there was a span of 9 bases. CDR1 and CDR2 from the germline V gene are SGHVS and FNYEAQ. The CDR3 sequence is CASSFPPIYEQYF. In nucleotides, the CDR3 is TGTGCCAGCAGCTTTCCCCCCATCTACGAGCAGTACTTC.

The chain has TRBV6-5 and TRBJ2-7; TRBD2 is a possible D gene (5 bases). This CDR3 contains 14 residues. Germline-derived CDR1 and CDR2 are MNHEY and SVGAGI. V lost 6 bases and J 2 bases, leaving 14 bases between the germline ends. CDR3 region: CASSPAAGAYEQYF. The CDR3 nucleotides are TGTGCCAGCAGCCCCGCGGCCGGGGCCTACGAGCAGTACTTC.

This clone was seen a few times. The chain joins TRBV19 to TRBJ2-1; 7 bases are shared with TRBD2. With 6 bases clipped from V and 1 base from J, the junction kept 9 bases outside the gene matches. This CDR3 has 16 residues. CDR1 and CDR2 from the germline V gene are LNHDA and SQIVND (reference sequence). CDR3 nucleotide sequence: TGTGCCAGTAGACCCTTGGCGGGAGAATCCTACAATGAGCAGTTCTTC. It specifies CASRPLAGESYNEQFF.

This clone was picked up a small number of times. V is TRBV5-1 and J is TRBJ1-3; no clear D gene. CDR3 length equals 16 residues. V was clipped by 3 bases and J by 1 base, with 14 bases between them. Germline assignment: CDR1 SGHRS and CDR2 YFSETQ. The CDR3 loop is CASSSSPDASGNTIYF. CDR3 DNA: TGCGCCAGCAGCTCCTCTCCAGACGCTTCTGGAAACACCATATATTTT.

The chain is built from TRBV11-2 and TRBJ1-5; 9 bases agree with TRBD1. Germline assignment: CDR1 SGHAT and CDR2 FQNNGV. The CDR3 length is 15 residues. The V segment lost 5 bases and the J segment 7 bases; nucleotides outside the gene matches: 9. This CDR3 reads CASSQTGQGGQPQHF. CDR3 coding DNA: TGTGCCAGCAGCCAAACGGGACAGGGAGGCCAGCCCCAGCATTTT.

The chain has TRBV5-4 and TRBJ2-1; D might be TRBD2 (6 bases). Trimming removed 2 bases at V and 1 base at J, with 13 bases between. This CDR3 is 16 amino acids long. Per the germline V gene, CDR1 is SGHNT and CDR2 is YYREEE (reference sequence). The CDR3 DNA reads as TGTGCCAGCAGCTTTAATCGGGGAGGATCCTACAATGAGCAGTTCTTC. This gives the protein CASSFNRGGSYNEQFF.

This chain connects TRBV5-1 to TRBJ2-1; D is ambiguous. This CDR3 comprises 13 residues. Trimming pared 0 bases from V and 5 bases from J, leaving 6 bases between. The germline gives CDR1 SGHRS, CDR2 YFSETQ. CDR3 in amino acids: CASSLAWDNEQFF. DNA of the CDR3: TGCGCCAGCAGCTTGGCCTGGGACAATGAGCAGTTCTTC.

The J gene is TRBJ2-5, the V gene TRBV19; 7 bases are a match to TRBD1. Trimming took 5 bases from V and 5 from J; bases not matched to a gene: 8. Per the germline V gene, CDR1 is LNHDA and CDR2 is SQIVND (reference sequence). This CDR3 has 14 amino acids. The CDR3 nucleotides are TGTGCCAGTAGTGTCACAGGGGACCGGGAGACCCAGTACTTC. Translated, it gives CASSVTGDRETQYF. Together with reference TRBV19 and TRBJ2-5, the CDR3 gives the full variable domain: DGGITQSPKYLFRKEGQNVTLSCEQNLNHDAMYWYRQDPGQGLRLIYYSQIVNDFQKGDIAEGYSVSREKKESFPLTVTSAQKNPTAFYLCASSVTGDRETQYFGPGTRLLVL.

Only a few counts were recorded for this clone. This chain links TRBV27 with TRBJ2-7, with 8 positions matching TRBD1. This CDR3 is built from 16 residues. V lost 0 bases and J lost 3; bases outside the gene matches: 7. Germline V CDR1 and CDR2: MNHEY, SMNVEV (reference sequence). The CDR3 spells CASSLSAGTGLYEQYF. The CDR3, as DNA: TGTGCCAGCAGTTTATCGGCCGGGACAGGCCTCTACGAGCAGTACTTC.